The 11 T cell receptor beta chains below were found in one sample sequenced in a study of shared clonotypes between healthy human individuals. Naive CD8 isolation took CD45RO-negative cells positively selected for CCR7 and excluded terminally differentiated effector memory CD45RA+ cells. Libraries were prepared by immunoSEQ multiplex PCR; TCRdb keeps only in-frame clonotypes and omits some of them. The sample has approximately 650,000 clones, 95% to 96% seen once. The sequencing sample was made of naive CD8+ T cells sorted from blood. Receptors were obtained from a woman aged 30 to 39 in good health.

The table lists this clone with a count of one. J is TRBJ2-2 and V is TRBV13, with 9 positions matching TRBD2. Germline lookup yields CDR1 PRHDT and CDR2 FYEKMQ (reference sequence). V lost 6 bases, J lost 7 bases, and 6 bases stayed unmatched. The CDR3 is 14 residues long. The CDR3 DNA reads as TGTGCCAGCAGAGAAGCGGGAGGAGGCGGGGAGCTGTTTTTT. It codes for CASREAGGGGELFF.

The table lists this clone with a few counts. The sample holds other DNA sequences that translate to the same CDR3. The rearrangement links TRBV27 to TRBJ2-7; 7 positions agree with TRBD1. Unmatched junction bases numbered 0, after V lost 2 bases and J lost 2 bases. The CDR3 length is 13 residues. Germline V gene lookup returns CDR1 MNHEY and CDR2 SMNVEV (reference sequence). The CDR3 region has the DNA TGTGCCAGCAGTTTAGGGACAGCCTACGAGCAGTACTTC. It translates to CASSLGTAYEQYF.

The chain employs TRBV6-5 and TRBJ1-1; D gene uncertain. The germline V gene has CDR1 MNHEY and CDR2 SVGAGI. V lost 9 bases and J 2 bases, leaving 10 bases between the germline ends. There are 12 residues in the CDR3. In nucleotides, the CDR3 is TGTGCCAGTAAGAAAGGCAACACTGAAGCTTTCTTT. This sequence encodes CASKKGNTEAFF.

This clone was observed a single time. J is TRBJ2-2 and V is TRBV4-1; 13 bases align to TRBD2. The length of the CDR3 is 15 residues. Germline CDR1 MGHRA, CDR2 YSYEKL. V trimming: 6 bases; J trimming: 5 bases; junction bases outside the gene matches: 3. In DNA, the CDR3 is TGCGCCAGCAGAGGGACTAGCGGGATAACCGGGGAGCTGTTTTTT. The encoded protein is CASRGTSGITGELFF.

The genes are TRBV2 and TRBJ2-2, with 7 nucleotides matching TRBD2. V shed 2 bases and J 1 base; nucleotides not matched to a gene: 4. The CDR3 consists of 16 residues. Germline V gene data show CDR1 as SNHLY and CDR2 as FYNNEI. CDR3 loop: CASSEFLAGNTGELFF. As DNA, the CDR3 is TGTGCCAGCAGTGAATTTTTAGCGGGGAACACCGGGGAGCTGTTTTTT.

This chain connects TRBV4-2 to TRBJ2-2; possible D gene TRBD2, 5 bases. Germline CDR1 is LGHNA and CDR2 is YNFKEQ. There are 17 residues in the CDR3. The V and J ends lost 0 bases and 0 bases respectively, with 11 bases between them. CDR3 bases: TGTGCCAGCAGCCAAGATCTTGAGGGCGCGAACACCGGGGAGCTGTTTTTT. Its translation: CASSQDLEGANTGELFF.

This chain connects TRBV27 to TRBJ2-1; 9 bases are a match to TRBD1. Per the germline V gene, CDR1 is MNHEY and CDR2 is SMNVEV (reference sequence). V dropped 4 bases and J dropped 3; count of bases not matched to a gene: 4. The CDR3 extends over 15 amino acids. CDR3 in DNA: TGTGCCAGCAGTTCAGGACAGGGGTACTACAATGAGCAGTTCTTC. This sequence encodes CASSSGQGYYNEQFF.

This chain links TRBV28 with TRBJ2-2, with D possibly being TRBD2 (6 bases). The CDR3 runs to 15 residues. Trimming took off 6 bases at V and 6 bases at J, with 17 bases between the two ends. Per germline, CDR1 MDHEN and CDR2 SYDVKM. The CDR3 spells CASSRGIPGAGELFF. Written as DNA, the CDR3 is TGTGCCAGCAGCCGCGGGATCCCCGGGGCCGGGGAGCTGTTTTTT.

V gene TRBV10-3 combines with J gene TRBJ2-3; a possible D gene is TRBD1 (6 bases). CDR1 and CDR2 from the germline V gene are ENHRY and SYGVKD. The CDR3 length is 15 residues. V was pared by 11 bases and J by 0 bases, with 18 bases between. CDR3 protein: CAVSPGQISTDTQYF. The CDR3 nucleotides are TGTGCCGTCTCCCCGGGACAAATAAGCACAGATACGCAGTATTTT.

The rearrangement links TRBV28 to TRBJ2-4; D possibly corresponds to TRBD2 (5 bases). This CDR3 spans 16 amino acids. The germline V and J ends were trimmed by 5 bases and 0 bases, with 14 bases remaining between them. The germline V gene has CDR1 MDHEN and CDR2 SYDVKM. The CDR3 DNA sequence: TGTGCCAGCAGTACGGGGTTGGAGATAGCCAAAAACATTCAGTACTTC. Encoded protein: CASSTGLEIAKNIQYF.

The rearrangement uses TRBV27 and TRBJ1-2; 9 positions agree with TRBD1. This CDR3 has 12 amino acids. Germline V lookup: CDR1 MNHEY, CDR2 SMNVEV (reference sequence). V dropped 7 bases and J dropped 6; count of bases not matched to a gene: 3. For the CDR3, the DNA is TGTGCCAGCACAACAGGGGGCCATGGCTACACCTTC. Amino acid sequence: CASTTGGHGYTF.